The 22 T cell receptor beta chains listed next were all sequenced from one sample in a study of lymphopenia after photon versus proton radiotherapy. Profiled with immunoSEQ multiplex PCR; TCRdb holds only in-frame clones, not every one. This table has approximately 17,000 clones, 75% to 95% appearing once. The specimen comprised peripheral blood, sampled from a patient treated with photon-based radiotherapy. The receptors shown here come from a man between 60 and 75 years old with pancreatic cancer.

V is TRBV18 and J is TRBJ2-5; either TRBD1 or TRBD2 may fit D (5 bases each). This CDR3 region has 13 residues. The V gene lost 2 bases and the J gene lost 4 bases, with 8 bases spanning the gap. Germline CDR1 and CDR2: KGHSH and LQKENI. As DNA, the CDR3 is TGTGCCAGCTCACCATGGGGGACAGAGACCCAGTACTTC. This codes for CASSPWGTETQYF.

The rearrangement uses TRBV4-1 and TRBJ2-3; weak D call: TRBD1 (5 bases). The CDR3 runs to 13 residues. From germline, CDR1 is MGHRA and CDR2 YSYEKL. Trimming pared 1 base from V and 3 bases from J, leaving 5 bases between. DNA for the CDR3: TGCGCCAGCAGCCAAGCAGGGACAGATACGCAGTATTTT. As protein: CASSQAGTDTQYF.

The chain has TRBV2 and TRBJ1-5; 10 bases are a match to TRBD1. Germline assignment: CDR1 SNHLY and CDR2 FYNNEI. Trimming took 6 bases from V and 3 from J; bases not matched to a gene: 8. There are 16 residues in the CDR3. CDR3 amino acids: CASRPYGTGVNQPQHF. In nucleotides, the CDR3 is TGTGCCAGCAGGCCCTACGGGACAGGGGTCAATCAGCCCCAGCATTTT.

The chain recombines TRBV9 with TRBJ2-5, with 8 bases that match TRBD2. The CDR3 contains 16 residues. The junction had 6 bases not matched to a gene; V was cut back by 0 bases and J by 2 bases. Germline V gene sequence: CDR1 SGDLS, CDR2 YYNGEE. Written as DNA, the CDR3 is TGTGCCAGCAGCGTAGGGAGCGGGGGAATTCAAGAGACCCAGTACTTC. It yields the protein CASSVGSGGIQETQYF.

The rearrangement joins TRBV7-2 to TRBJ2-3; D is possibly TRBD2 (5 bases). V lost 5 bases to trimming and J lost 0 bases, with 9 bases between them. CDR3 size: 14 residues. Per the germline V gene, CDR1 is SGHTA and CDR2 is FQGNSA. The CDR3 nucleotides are TGTGCCAGCAGCCCCCGGGGAAGCACAGATACGCAGTATTTT. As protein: CASSPRGSTDTQYF.

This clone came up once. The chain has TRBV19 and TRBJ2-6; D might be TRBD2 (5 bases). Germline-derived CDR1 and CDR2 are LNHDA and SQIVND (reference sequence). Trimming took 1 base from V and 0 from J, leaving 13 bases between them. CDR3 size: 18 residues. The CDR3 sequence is CASSIVSVRGSGANVLTF. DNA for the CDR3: TGTGCCAGTAGTATAGTAAGTGTCCGGGGCTCTGGGGCCAACGTCCTGACTTTC.

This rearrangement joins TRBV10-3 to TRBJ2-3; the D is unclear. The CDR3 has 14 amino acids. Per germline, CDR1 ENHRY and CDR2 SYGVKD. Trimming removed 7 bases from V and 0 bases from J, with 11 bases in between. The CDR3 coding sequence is TGTGCCATCAAGAGGCTTTCTAGCACAGATACGCAGTATTTT. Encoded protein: CAIKRLSSTDTQYF.

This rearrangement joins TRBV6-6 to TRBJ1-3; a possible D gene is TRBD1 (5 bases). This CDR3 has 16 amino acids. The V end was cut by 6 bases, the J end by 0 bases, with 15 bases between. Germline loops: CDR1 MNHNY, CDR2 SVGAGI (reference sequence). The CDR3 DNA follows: TGTGCCAGCAGGAGACAGCTTACGAACTCTGGAAACACCATATATTTT. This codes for CASRRQLTNSGNTIYF.

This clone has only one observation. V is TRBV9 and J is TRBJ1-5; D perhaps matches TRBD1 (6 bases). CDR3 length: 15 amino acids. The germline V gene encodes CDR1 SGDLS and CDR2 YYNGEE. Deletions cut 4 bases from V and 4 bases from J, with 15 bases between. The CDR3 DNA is TGTGCCAGCAGCCGGGGGCAGGGGACGAATCAGCCCCAGCATTTT. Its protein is CASSRGQGTNQPQHF.

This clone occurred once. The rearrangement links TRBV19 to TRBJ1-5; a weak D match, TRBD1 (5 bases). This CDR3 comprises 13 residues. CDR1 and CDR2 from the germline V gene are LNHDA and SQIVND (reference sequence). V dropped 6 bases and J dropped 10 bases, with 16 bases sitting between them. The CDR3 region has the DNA TGTGCCAGTAGCCCCGGGGCTGAAACTCCCCAGCATTTT. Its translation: CASSPGAETPQHF.

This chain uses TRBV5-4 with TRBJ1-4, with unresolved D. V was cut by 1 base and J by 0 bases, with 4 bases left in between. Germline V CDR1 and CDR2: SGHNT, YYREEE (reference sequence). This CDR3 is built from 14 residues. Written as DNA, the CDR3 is TGTGCCAGCAGCTTGATGGCAACTAATGAAAAACTGTTTTTT. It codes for CASSLMATNEKLFF.

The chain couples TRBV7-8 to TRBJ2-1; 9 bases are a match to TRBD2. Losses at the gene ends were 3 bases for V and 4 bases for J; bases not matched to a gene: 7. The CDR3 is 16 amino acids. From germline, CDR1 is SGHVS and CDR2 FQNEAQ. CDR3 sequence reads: CASSFGGGARYNEQFF. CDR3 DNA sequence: TGTGCCAGCAGCTTCGGCGGGGGGGCCAGGTACAATGAGCAGTTCTTC.

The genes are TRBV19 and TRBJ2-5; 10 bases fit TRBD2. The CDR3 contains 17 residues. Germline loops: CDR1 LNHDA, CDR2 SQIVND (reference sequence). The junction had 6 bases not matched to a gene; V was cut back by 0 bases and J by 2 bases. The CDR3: CASSIDRPSGGQETQYF. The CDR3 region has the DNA TGTGCCAGTAGTATAGATAGGCCTAGCGGGGGACAAGAGACCCAGTACTTC.

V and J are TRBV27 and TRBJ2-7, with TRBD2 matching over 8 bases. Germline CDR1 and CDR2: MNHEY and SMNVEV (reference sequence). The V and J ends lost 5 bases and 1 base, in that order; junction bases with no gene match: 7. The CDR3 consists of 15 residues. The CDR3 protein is CASSEGLALSYEQYF. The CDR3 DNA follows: TGTGCCAGCAGTGAAGGACTAGCCTTATCCTACGAGCAGTACTTC.

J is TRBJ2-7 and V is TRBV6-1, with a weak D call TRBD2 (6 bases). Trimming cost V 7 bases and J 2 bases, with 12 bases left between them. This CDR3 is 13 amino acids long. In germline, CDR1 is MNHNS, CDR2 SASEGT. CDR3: CASMEGGAYEQYF. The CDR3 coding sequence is TGTGCCAGCATGGAGGGCGGAGCCTACGAGCAGTACTTC.

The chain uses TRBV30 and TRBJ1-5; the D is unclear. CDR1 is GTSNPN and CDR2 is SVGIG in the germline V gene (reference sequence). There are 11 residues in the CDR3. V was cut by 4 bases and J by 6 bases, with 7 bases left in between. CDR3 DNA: TGTGCCTGGACCACCCCTCAGCCCCAGCATTTT. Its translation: CAWTTPQPQHF.

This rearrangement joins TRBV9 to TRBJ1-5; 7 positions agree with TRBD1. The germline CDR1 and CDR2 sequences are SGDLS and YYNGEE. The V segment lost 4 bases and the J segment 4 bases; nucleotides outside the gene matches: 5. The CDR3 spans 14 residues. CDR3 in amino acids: CASSQGQPNQPQHF. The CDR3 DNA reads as TGTGCCAGCAGCCAGGGACAGCCTAATCAGCCCCAGCATTTT.

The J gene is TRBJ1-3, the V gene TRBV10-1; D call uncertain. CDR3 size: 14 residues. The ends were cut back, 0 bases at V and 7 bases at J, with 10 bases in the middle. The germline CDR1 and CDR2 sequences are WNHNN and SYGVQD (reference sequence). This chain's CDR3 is CASSESATFNTIYF. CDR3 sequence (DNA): TGCGCCAGCAGTGAGTCGGCGACGTTCAACACCATATATTTT.

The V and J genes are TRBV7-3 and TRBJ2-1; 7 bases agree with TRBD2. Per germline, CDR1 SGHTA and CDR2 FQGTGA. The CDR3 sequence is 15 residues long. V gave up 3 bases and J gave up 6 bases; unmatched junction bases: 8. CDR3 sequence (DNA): TGTGCCAGCAGCTTTTCGGGGGGAGTAGGCAATGAGCAGTTCTTC. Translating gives CASSFSGGVGNEQFF.

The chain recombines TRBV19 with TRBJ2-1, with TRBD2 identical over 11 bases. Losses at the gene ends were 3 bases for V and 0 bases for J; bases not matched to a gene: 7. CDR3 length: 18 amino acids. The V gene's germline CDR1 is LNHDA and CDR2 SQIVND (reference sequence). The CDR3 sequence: CASSITSGGPSSYNEQFF. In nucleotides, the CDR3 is TGTGCCAGTAGTATTACTAGCGGGGGCCCCAGCTCCTACAATGAGCAGTTCTTC.

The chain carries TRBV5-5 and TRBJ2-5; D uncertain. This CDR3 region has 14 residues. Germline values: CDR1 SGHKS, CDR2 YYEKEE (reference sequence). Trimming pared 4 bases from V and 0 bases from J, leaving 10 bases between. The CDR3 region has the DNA TGTGCCAGCAGCCCTAGACCTTACCAAGAGACCCAGTACTTC. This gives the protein CASSPRPYQETQYF. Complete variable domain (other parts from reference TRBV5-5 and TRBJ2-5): DAGVTQSPTHLIKTRGQQVTLRCSPISGHKSVSWYQQVLGQGPQFIFQYYEKEERGRGNFPDRFSARQFPNYSSELNVNALLLGDSALYLCASSPRPYQETQYFGPGTRLLVL.

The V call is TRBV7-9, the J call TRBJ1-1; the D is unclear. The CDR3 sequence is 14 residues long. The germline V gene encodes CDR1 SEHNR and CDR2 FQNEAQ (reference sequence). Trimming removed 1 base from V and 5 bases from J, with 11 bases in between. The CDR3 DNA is TGTGCCAGCAGCTTAGGGAACCCTGGTACTGAAGCTTTCTTT. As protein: CASSLGNPGTEAFF.